These T cell receptor beta chains were read from a single sample in a study of blood T cell repertoires in COVID-19. Assay: immunoSEQ multiplex PCR; the TCRdb copy retains only in-frame clones and omits some. The data hold about 270,000 clones, with under 90% observed a single time. The sample taken for sequencing was PBMCs or T cells enriched from blood (not recorded which). The receptors stem from a man aged 18 to 30 who had recovered from COVID-19. Each CDR3 is given with its conserved first and last residue. Each record gives: CDR3 length, V gene, CDR3 protein.

12 TRBV7-8 CASSPQGNTIYF
16 TRBV4-1 CASSQPGQTTNYGYTF
14 TRBV28 CASGRTGDNYGYTF
12 TRBV2 CASSDTAYEQYF
13 TRBV27 CASSRFSGNTIYF
15 TRBV7-9 CASSANREGNEKLFF
13 TRBV4-2 CASSQEVGYEQYF
11 TRBV20-1 CSGRGQETQYF
13 TRBV2 CASSVEISYEQYF
16 TRBV3-1/TRBV3-2 CASRLTGTVATGELFF
16 TRBV4-1 CASSPQGLAGAVEQFF
13 TRBV10-1 CASGFGGADTQYF
14 TRBV7-2 CASSLGRGRDGYTF
15 TRBV4-1 CASSRSGLMNTEAFF
15 TRBV14 CASRPTGSGANVLTF
13 TRBV15 CATGGDGTGELFF
14 TRBV5-4 CASSYDRGGNTIYF
16 TRBV11-2 CASSSSIDIANYGYTF
11 TRBV12-5 CASGSGEKLFF
14 TRBV6-5 CASGYRGWGGELFF
15 TRBV12-5 CASALDWMGSGTQYF
16 TRBV27 CASSFWVGTDTGELFF
14 TRBV19 CASSIVLTENEQFF
14 TRBV7-9 CASTPLEPLEKLFF
14 TRBV2 CASSLRGAAGELFF
15 TRBV19 CASSSIPGQAKGYTF
15 TRBV2 CASSGLQGGNQPQHF
14 TRBV5-1 CASSLGLGNDEQFF
12 TRBV20-1 CSASSIGRLAFF
15 TRBV4-2 CASSQDIRSSYEQYF
15 TRBV14 CASSPTRGGNTEAFF
18 TRBV7-9 CASSLDYRSPANTGELFF
14 TRBV5-5 CASSFGTYSYEQYF
19 TRBV15 CATSRVWGRGEHSNQPQHF
16 TRBV11-3 CASSLGGLAVTGELFF
15 TRBV28 CASSDRDRVSNEQFF
15 TRBV11-2 CASSRTSGSYNEQFF
15 TRBV18 CASSPDLTGHQPQHF
13 TRBV19 CASSMGPRNGYTF
15 TRBV18 CASSPGPQKANTQYF
15 TRBV21-1 CASRRRGGFDPGYTF